Listed here are 6 T cell receptor beta chains from one sample, sequenced in a study of blood T cells in healthy people across ages. Primers used in a second PCR of about 7 to 12 cycles were a sample-barcoded 5' primer and a J-beta primer mix. TCRdb used MiXCR to reprocess the 5' RACE reads, holding one entry per CDR3 protein. The profile covers approximately 1,000,000 distinct CDR3 sequences, with under 40% appearing a single time and over 10% taken by the ten largest. Sequenced sample: blood. The receptors were sampled from a man between 18 and 29 years old in good health.

J is TRBJ2-5 and V is TRBV9, with D maybe TRBD1 (6 bases). Trimming took off 1 base at V and 1 base at J, with 8 bases between the two ends. In germline, CDR1 is SGDLS, CDR2 YYNGEE. The CDR3 is 14 amino acids. For the CDR3, the DNA is TGTGCCAGCAGCGTAAGAGGGGGCCAAGAGACCCAGTACTTC. Residues: CASSVRGGQETQYF.

This chain connects TRBV4-1 to TRBJ1-2; D not resolved. Trimming left V 1 base short and J 3 bases short, with 12 bases between. The CDR3 has 15 residues. Germline V CDR1 and CDR2: MGHRA, YSYEKL. This CDR3 is CASSQAFALDYGYTF. DNA for the CDR3: TGCGCCAGCAGCCAAGCATTTGCGCTCGACTATGGCTACACCTTC.

This clonotype was seen only once. A read error may produce the germline difference seen at one junction end. The chain carries TRBV6-5 and TRBJ1-3; D may be TRBD1 (5 bases). CDR1 and CDR2 (germline): MNHEY, SVGAGI. The CDR3 loop spans 14 amino acids. CDR3 nucleotides: TGTGCCAGCGCGTCACAGGCCTCTGGAAACATCATATATTTT. It encodes CASASQASGNIIYF.

The J gene is TRBJ1-1, the V gene TRBV6-5; unclear D gene. Germline loops: CDR1 MNHEY, CDR2 SVGAGI. The CDR3 extends over 13 amino acids. Trimming removed 4 bases at V and 8 bases at J, with 14 bases between. The CDR3 region has the DNA TGTGCCAGCAGTTCCCGCGAAGGGAAAGAAGCTTTCTTT. Protein sequence: CASSSREGKEAFF.

This clonotype was detected only a few times. V gene TRBV7-2 combines with J gene TRBJ2-1; 8 positions agree with TRBD1. After removal of 2 bases from V and 6 bases from J, the junction contained 9 bases not matched to a gene. Germline V gives CDR1 SGHTA, CDR2 FQGNSA. The length of the CDR3 is 16 residues. The CDR3 nucleotides read TGTGCCAGCAGCTTAAGCGGACAGGGAGGCCCCAATGAGCAGTTCTTC. Translated: CASSLSGQGGPNEQFF.

The V and J genes are TRBV4-1 and TRBJ1-1, with D possibly being TRBD1 (5 bases). The CDR3 totals 17 residues. The ends were cut back, 7 bases at V and 0 bases at J, with 21 bases in the middle. Per germline, CDR1 MGHRA and CDR2 YSYEKL. CDR3: CASKNIKSGQLNTEAFF. CDR3 DNA sequence: TGCGCCAGCAAGAATATCAAATCGGGGCAGCTGAACACTGAAGCTTTCTTT.